A single sample gave rise to the 24 T cell receptor beta chains below, sequenced in a study of Ad26.COV2.S vaccination and SARS-CoV-2 variants. Treatment reported: 19 received Ad26.COV2.S at low or high dose, single or two shots; roughly five received placebo; per-sample allocation not given. The samples date from day 63 after the first vaccine or placebo injection. Assay: immunoSEQ multiplex PCR; the TCRdb copy retains only in-frame clones and omits some. The table records hundreds of thousands of clones, around 92% of them present only once. This sample comprised peripheral blood, obtained in a trial of Ad26.COV2.S vaccine versus placebo. All receptors come from a person aged 18-60 years who received the Ad26.COV2.S COVID-19 vaccine or a placebo.

This sequence joins TRBV9 and TRBJ1-1; maybe TRBD1 (5 bases). The germline gives CDR1 SGDLS, CDR2 YYNGEE. V lost 1 base and J lost 5, with 9 bases in between. The CDR3 is 13 residues long. The CDR3 loop reads CASSVPGMTEAFF. CDR3 coding DNA: TGTGCCAGCAGCGTACCAGGGATGACTGAAGCTTTCTTT.

CDR3 coding DNA: TGTGCCTGGGCCCTTTGGGGGACCATGGGAGCTTTCTTT. Translation: CAWALWGTMGAFF. The chain joins TRBV30 to TRBJ1-1, with D perhaps TRBD1 (5 bases). This CDR3 is built from 13 residues. Trimming cost V 5 bases and J 10 bases, with 20 bases left between them. Germline V lookup: CDR1 GTSNPN, CDR2 SVGIG (reference sequence).

This clone appeared a single time. The chain links TRBV18 to TRBJ2-3; 8 nucleotides match TRBD2. CDR1 is KGHSH, CDR2 LQKENI, per germline. The length of the CDR3 is 14 residues. V was pared by 8 bases and J by 6 bases, with 10 bases of the junction left unmatched. The CDR3 nucleotides are TGTGCCAGCCGCCCGTCTAGCGGGCCCGATACGCAGTATTTT. It encodes CASRPSSGPDTQYF. The variable domain in full, completed from reference TRBV18 and TRBJ2-3, reads NAGVMQNPRHLVRRRGQEARLRCSPMKGHSHVYWYRQLPEEGLKFMVYLQKENIIDESGMPKERFSAEFPKEGPSILRIQQVVRGDSAAYFCASRPSSGPDTQYFGPGTRLTVL.

The chain has TRBV7-6 and TRBJ1-2, with D unresolved. V was shortened by 4 bases and J by 0 bases, with 15 bases between the two germline ends. The germline CDR1 and CDR2 sequences are SGHVS and FNYEAQ. The CDR3 consists of 16 residues. CDR3 DNA: TGTGCCAGCAGCTGCAAGGCGGCCGCCACTAACTATGGCTACACCTTC. Its translation is CASSCKAAATNYGYTF. Full variable domain (remainder filled in from reference TRBV7-6 and TRBJ1-2): GAGVSQSPRYKVTKRGQDVALRCDPISGHVSLYWYRQALGQGPEFLTYFNYEAQQDKSGLPNDRFSAERPEGSISTLTIQRTEQRDSAMYRCASSCKAAATNYGYTFGSGTRLTVV.

This clone was seen once. The gene calls are TRBV10-3 and TRBJ2-1, with 10 bases aligning to TRBD1. Trimming cost V 4 bases and J 6 bases; bases outside gene matches: 9. The CDR3 has 16 amino acids. CDR1 ENHRY and CDR2 SYGVKD come from the germline V gene. In DNA, the CDR3 is TGTGCCATCAGTGTTCAGTATGGGACAGGGGTCAATGAGCAGTTCTTC. Protein: CAISVQYGTGVNEQFF.

This chain joins TRBV7-2 and TRBJ1-5, with D tentatively TRBD1 (5 bases). Germline V gene lookup returns CDR1 SGHTA and CDR2 FQGNSA. V lost 5 bases and J lost 6, with 11 bases in between. This CDR3 has 13 amino acids. This CDR3 is CASSPRGGQPQHF. CDR3 coding DNA: TGTGCCAGCAGCCCCCGGGGGGGTCAGCCCCAGCATTTT.

V usage is TRBV7-8 and J usage is TRBJ2-7, with D maybe TRBD1 (7 bases). Germline CDR1 and CDR2: SGHVS and FQNEAQ. V lost 2 bases, J lost 7 bases, and 15 bases lay in between. This CDR3 has 14 amino acids. DNA of the CDR3: TGTGCCAGCAGCTTATCAGGGGGGACAAGGGAGCAGTACTTC. Translation gives CASSLSGGTREQYF.

The V and J genes are TRBV18 and TRBJ1-4; D gene ambiguous. Germline V gene data show CDR1 as KGHSH and CDR2 as LQKENI. The length of the CDR3 is 14 residues. V lost 3 bases and J lost 8, with 13 bases in between. The CDR3 region has the DNA TGTGCCAGCTCACCCGGGCAGGCGGGCGAAAAACTGTTTTTT. Its protein is CASSPGQAGEKLFF.

The sample holds a few counts of this clone. This chain links TRBV27 with TRBJ2-2, with D uncertain. The V end was cut by 1 base, the J end by 5 bases, with 5 bases between. This CDR3 is built from 13 residues. Germline V gene sequence: CDR1 MNHEY, CDR2 SMNVEV (reference sequence). The CDR3 loop reads CASSLFGTGELFF. The CDR3 nucleotides are TGTGCCAGCAGTTTATTCGGGACCGGGGAGCTGTTTTTT.

This clone appeared a few times. The chain couples TRBV6-1 to TRBJ1-1; D is uncertain. This CDR3 is built from 14 residues. The V and J ends lost 2 bases and 2 bases respectively, with 9 bases between them. The germline V gene encodes CDR1 MNHNS and CDR2 SASEGT. In nucleotides, the CDR3 is TGTGCCAGCAGTGAAATTATAGCAAACACTGAAGCTTTCTTT. Encoded protein: CASSEIIANTEAFF.

This clone showed up just once. V gene TRBV19 combines with J gene TRBJ2-5; perhaps TRBD1 as D (6 bases). The V end was cut by 10 bases, the J end by 5 bases, with 14 bases between. The CDR3 loop spans 12 amino acids. The germline gives CDR1 LNHDA, CDR2 SQIVND (reference sequence). The CDR3 DNA sequence: TGTGCCACTTCGGACAGCTGGGAGACCCAGTACTTC. Translating it yields CATSDSWETQYF.

The chain carries TRBV18 and TRBJ1-1; D is uncertain. The V gene's germline CDR1 is KGHSH and CDR2 LQKENI. The ends were cut back, 5 bases at V and 8 bases at J, with 15 bases in the middle. The CDR3 is made up of 13 amino acids. As DNA, the CDR3 is TGTGCCAGCTCATCTAATCAAGGTAACGAAGCTTTCTTT. Its translation: CASSSNQGNEAFF.

The V and J genes are TRBV10-1 and TRBJ1-1; D perhaps matches TRBD1 (5 bases). Germline CDR1 is WNHNN and CDR2 is SYGVQD (reference sequence). V was trimmed by 0 bases and J by 4 bases, leaving 12 bases between them. This CDR3 is 15 amino acids long. The CDR3 spells CASSESSGLGTEAFF. As DNA, the CDR3 is TGCGCCAGCAGTGAGTCTTCAGGGCTGGGCACTGAAGCTTTCTTT.

The rearrangement uses TRBV5-5 and TRBJ2-5; a possible D gene is TRBD1 (5 bases). Trimming took off 0 bases at V and 4 bases at J, with 10 bases between the two ends. The CDR3 sequence is 14 residues long. Germline assignment: CDR1 SGHKS and CDR2 YYEKEE (reference sequence). This chain's CDR3 is CASSLGIGVETQYF. CDR3 DNA sequence: TGTGCCAGCAGCTTGGGGATAGGGGTAGAGACCCAGTACTTC.

As for this clone: Other DNA sequences from this sample encode an identical CDR3 as well. The chain links TRBV12-3 or TRBV12-4 to TRBJ2-7; no clear D. The CDR3 has 11 amino acids. Deletions cut 1 base from V and 4 bases from J, with 2 bases between. The CDR3 DNA reads TGTGCCAGCAGTTTAGGGTACGAGCAGTACTTC. This gives the protein CASSLGYEQYF.

The chain joins TRBV4-2 to TRBJ2-7; 10 bases map to TRBD2. The CDR3 covers 17 residues. The V and J ends lost 1 base and 2 bases, in that order; junction bases with no gene match: 8. Germline V gives CDR1 LGHNA, CDR2 YNFKEQ. CDR3 region: CASSQGPGTSDTYEQYF. CDR3 DNA: TGTGCCAGCAGCCAAGGGCCCGGGACTAGCGACACCTACGAGCAGTACTTC.

This chain connects TRBV6-2 or TRBV6-3 to TRBJ1-2; D may be TRBD1 (6 bases). V was pared by 5 bases and J by 6 bases, with 13 bases between. CDR1 is MNHEY and CDR2 is SVGEGT in the germline V gene. There are 13 residues in the CDR3. The DNA for the CDR3 is TGTGCCAGCAGTCTACAGGGAGGCGATGGCTACACCTTC. Translated: CASSLQGGDGYTF.

The count of this clone is one. This chain connects TRBV7-8 to TRBJ2-1, with TRBD2 matching 8 bases. Trimming cost V 1 base and J 5 bases; bases outside gene matches: 7. CDR1 is SGHVS and CDR2 is FQNEAQ in the germline V gene. The CDR3 has 16 amino acids. CDR3 nucleotide sequence: TGTGCCAGCAGCTTAGGTCCGCTAGCGGGTAACAATGAGCAGTTCTTC. Its translation: CASSLGPLAGNNEQFF.

The chain combines TRBV7-8 with TRBJ2-4, with 8 positions matching TRBD2. The CDR3 is made up of 15 amino acids. J was trimmed by 10 bases and V by 4 bases; bases with no gene match: 12. Germline V CDR1 and CDR2: SGHVS, FQNEAQ. The CDR3 coding sequence is TGTGCCAGCAGCTCCCCGAGGGGGACTAGGGAAATTCAGTACTTC. Protein sequence: CASSSPRGTREIQYF.

CDR3 bases: TGTGCCAGCAGCCAAGAAACCCGGGGGCCTAACTACGAGCAGTACTTC. Residues: CASSQETRGPNYEQYF. The rearrangement links TRBV4-2 to TRBJ2-7; D may match TRBD1 or TRBD2 (6 bases each). Germline lookup yields CDR1 LGHNA and CDR2 YNFKEQ. V gave up 0 bases and J gave up 3 bases, with 15 bases separating them. The CDR3 is 16 residues long.

V and J are TRBV25-1 and TRBJ2-1, with 7 bases aligning to TRBD2. The CDR3 extends over 16 amino acids. Germline assignment: CDR1 MGHDK and CDR2 SYGVNS. The V gene end was trimmed by 3 bases and the J gene end by 0 bases; junction bases not matched to a gene: 5. CDR3 nucleotides: TGTGCCAGCAGTGACGCGAGCGGGACCTCCTACAATGAGCAGTTCTTC. The encoded protein is CASSDASGTSYNEQFF.

The rearrangement links TRBV30 to TRBJ1-3, with D unclear. Germline V gene lookup returns CDR1 GTSNPN and CDR2 SVGIG (reference sequence). The germline V and J ends were trimmed by 4 bases and 0 bases, with 13 bases remaining between them. CDR3 length: 15 amino acids. For the CDR3, the DNA is TGTGCCTGGATTCGGACGGCGAGCTCTGGAAACACCATATATTTT. Residues: CAWIRTASSGNTIYF.

This chain uses TRBV7-8 with TRBJ2-7, with D perhaps TRBD1 (6 bases). The CDR3 is 14 residues long. Germline lookup yields CDR1 SGHVS and CDR2 FQNEAQ. V was cut by 5 bases and J by 5 bases, with 16 bases left in between. The CDR3 DNA reads TGTGCCAGCAGCCACGGACAGCCGAGGAACGAGCAGTACTTC. The encoded protein is CASSHGQPRNEQYF.

This clone was detected only once. This chain connects TRBV7-2 to TRBJ2-3, with D maybe TRBD1 (6 bases). V was pared by 4 bases and J by 9 bases, with 14 bases between. The CDR3 has 13 amino acids. Germline V gene sequence: CDR1 SGHTA, CDR2 FQGNSA. The chain's CDR3 is CASSWDPTGTQYF. Written as DNA, the CDR3 is TGTGCCAGCAGCTGGGACCCTACAGGGACGCAGTATTTT.